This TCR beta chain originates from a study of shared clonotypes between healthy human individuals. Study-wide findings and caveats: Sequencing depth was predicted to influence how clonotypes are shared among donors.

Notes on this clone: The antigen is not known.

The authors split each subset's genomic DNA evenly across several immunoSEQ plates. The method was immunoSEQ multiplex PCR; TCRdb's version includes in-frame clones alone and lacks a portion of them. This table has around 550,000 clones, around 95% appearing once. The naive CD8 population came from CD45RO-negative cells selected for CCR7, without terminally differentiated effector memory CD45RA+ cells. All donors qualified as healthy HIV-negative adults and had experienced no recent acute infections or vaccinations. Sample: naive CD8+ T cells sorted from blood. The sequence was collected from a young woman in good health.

CDR3 coding DNA: TGTGCCAGCTACTCAAATCAAGGACTAGCATACAATGAGCAGTTCTTC. As protein: CASYSNQGLAYNEQFF. This chain connects TRBV18 to TRBJ2-1; 8 nucleotides line up with TRBD2. The CDR3 loop spans 16 amino acids. Germline V gene data show CDR1 as KGHSH and CDR2 as LQKENI. The junction had 12 bases not matched to a gene; V was cut back by 7 bases and J by 4 bases.